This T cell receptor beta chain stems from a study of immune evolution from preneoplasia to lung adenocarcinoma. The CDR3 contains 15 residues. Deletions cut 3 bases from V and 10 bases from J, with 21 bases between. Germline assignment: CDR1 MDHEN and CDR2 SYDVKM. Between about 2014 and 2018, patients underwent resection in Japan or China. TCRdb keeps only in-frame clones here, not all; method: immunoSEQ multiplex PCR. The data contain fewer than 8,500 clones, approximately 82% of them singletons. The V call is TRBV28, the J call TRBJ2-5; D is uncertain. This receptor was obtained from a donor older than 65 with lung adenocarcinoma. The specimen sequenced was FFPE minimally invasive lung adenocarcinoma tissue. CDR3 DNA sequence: TGTGCCAGCAGTTTCTCGCGGCTCACCCAAGATAGCCAGTACTTC. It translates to CASSFSRLTQDSQYF.